The text below deals with one T cell receptor beta chain. Participants' own reports of clinical history determined their cohort assignment. Two negative PCRs, clearance, or symptom resolution characterized the recovered Cohort 3 donors. The CDR3 runs 14 residues. Germline CDR1 and CDR2: MNHEY and SVGEGT. V gave up 6 bases and J gave up 5 bases, with 16 bases separating them. This specimen belongs to a study of blood T cell repertoires in COVID-19. As for the study in general: Acute and convalescent COVID-19 specimens originated in the United States, Italy and Spain.

Produced via immunoSEQ multiplex PCR; TCRdb's table is partial and in-frame only. The sample lists a few hundred thousand clones, around 85% occurring once. The sample was PBMCs or T cells enriched from blood (not recorded which). The V gene is TRBV6-2 or TRBV6-3, the J gene TRBJ1-2, with D tentatively TRBD1 (6 bases). The receptor comes from a woman aged 45-59 years who had recovered from COVID-19. The CDR3 sequence is CASSFLGTTYGYTF. The CDR3 DNA reads as TGTGCCAGCAGCTTTTTGGGGACAACTTATGGCTACACCTTC.